The T cell receptor (beta chain) under discussion was sequenced for a study of blood T cells in healthy people across ages. Germline values: CDR1 SQVTM, CDR2 ANQGSEA. With 4 bases clipped from V and 2 bases from J, the junction kept 11 bases outside the gene matches. CDR3 length: 15 amino acids. Alongside a J-beta primer mix, a sample-barcoded 5' primer served in a second PCR lasting about 7 to 11 cycles. MiXCR, applied by TCRdb to the 5' RACE reads, yields one record per CDR3 protein. The sample consists of about 320,000 distinct CDR3 sequences, around 29% of them appearing once. The sample consisted of blood. V gene TRBV29-1 combines with J gene TRBJ2-7; 7 bases align to TRBD1. This TCR was sampled from a woman between 65 and 79 years old in good health. The CDR3 loop reads CSVGGTERNPYEQYF. As DNA, the CDR3 is TGCAGCGTTGGGGGGACAGAAAGAAACCCCTACGAGCAGTACTTC.